The 20 T cell receptor beta chains below come from one sample, sequenced in a study of glioma-infiltrating T cells. TCR alpha and beta CDR3 regions were amplified from RNA using iRepertoire nested multiplex PCR. TCRdb analysed the multiplex PCR reads with MiXCR anew, one entry per CDR3 protein. The sample comprises roughly 120,000 distinct CDR3 sequences, around a quarter of which are singletons, and 35% rests with the top ten. Specimen: glioma tissue, nonneoplastic brain tissue, or PBMCs (not recorded which). These TCRs come from a human donor with low-grade glioma or glioblastoma, undergoing nonglioma brain surgery, or in good health (not recorded which).

Ten or more counts support this clonotype. The rearrangement links TRBV27 to TRBJ1-2; D perhaps matches TRBD1 (5 bases). The V and J ends lost 1 base and 7 bases respectively, with 13 bases between them. CDR3 size: 14 residues. Germline V gene data show CDR1 as MNHEY and CDR2 as SMNVEV (reference sequence). The CDR3 region is CASSLFGRGVGYTF. As DNA, the CDR3 is TGTGCCAGCAGTTTATTCGGGAGAGGGGTTGGCTACACCTTC.

This clonotype was seen more than once but under ten times. Given a much more abundant clone one base away, this may be a read error. The gene calls are TRBV2 and TRBJ1-5; D remains ambiguous. The length of the CDR3 is 15 residues. Germline V gene lookup returns CDR1 SNHLY and CDR2 FYNNEI. The V end lost 5 bases, the J end lost 0 bases, and 11 bases lay between the germline ends. The CDR3 sequence is CASSLGSNSNQPQHF. The CDR3 nucleotides are TGTGCCAGCAGTCTGGGCAGCAATAGCAATCAGCCCCAGCATTTT.

This clonotype was observed many times. This chain connects TRBV7-9 to TRBJ2-3; D is possibly TRBD2 (5 bases). With 6 bases removed from V and 5 bases from J, the gap between germline ends came to 12 bases. Germline V gene sequence: CDR1 SEHNR, CDR2 FQNEAQ (reference sequence). The CDR3 runs to 13 residues. The CDR3 region has the DNA TGTGCCAGCAGGGGGAGCCGTAAAGATACGCAGTATTTT. Its protein product is CASRGSRKDTQYF. Combining the CDR3 with reference TRBV7-9 and TRBJ2-3 gives the whole variable domain DTGVSQNPRHKITKRGQNVTFRCDPISEHNRLYWYRQTLGQGPEFLTYFQNEAQLEKSRLLSDRFSAERPKGSFSTLEIQRTEQGDSAMYLCASRGSRKDTQYFGPGTRLTVL.

This clonotype has a count of ten or more. The rearrangement joins TRBV6-2 or TRBV6-3 to TRBJ2-1; TRBD1 or TRBD2 may be the D gene (5 bases each). The germline V and J ends were trimmed by 8 bases and 0 bases, with 11 bases remaining between them. The CDR3 sequence is 14 residues long. Germline values: CDR1 MNHEY, CDR2 SVGEGT. The CDR3 spells CASGTGSSYNEQFF. The CDR3 DNA follows: TGTGCCAGCGGGACGGGAAGCTCCTACAATGAGCAGTTCTTC.

This clonotype came up many times. The genes are TRBV6-2 or TRBV6-3 and TRBJ2-7; weak D call: TRBD2 (7 bases). This CDR3 has 16 residues. The germline gives CDR1 MNHEY, CDR2 SVGEGT. The V gene lost 2 bases and the J gene lost 3 bases, with 17 bases spanning the gap. The DNA of the CDR3 is TGTGCCAGCAGTTACCGGGGGGCTTTTGGGGACTACGAGCAGTACTTC. Translating it yields CASSYRGAFGDYEQYF.

This clonotype was counted many times. J is TRBJ1-6 and V is TRBV4-1; D is undetermined. V shed 0 bases and J shed 10 bases, with 13 bases lying between them. The CDR3 is 15 amino acids. The germline V gene encodes CDR1 MGHRA and CDR2 YSYEKL. In DNA, the CDR3 is TGCGCCAGCAGCCAAGAATCCATTTCCTACTCACCCCTCCACTTT. As protein: CASSQESISYSPLHF.

This clonotype was seen at least ten times. The CDR3 is CASSRFYEQYF. In nucleotides, the CDR3 is TGTGCCAGCAGCCGTTTTTACGAGCAGTACTTC. The J gene is TRBJ2-7, the V gene TRBV7-2; no reliable D call. Trimming removed 5 bases at V and 4 bases at J, with 6 bases between. The length of the CDR3 is 11 residues. Per the germline V gene, CDR1 is SGHTA and CDR2 is FQGNSA.

This clonotype was detected a few times. The chain couples TRBV5-1 to TRBJ2-3, with TRBD2 identical over 8 bases. V dropped 2 bases and J dropped 1; count of bases not matched to a gene: 3. The germline V gene has CDR1 SGHRS and CDR2 YFSETQ. This CDR3 region has 15 residues. The CDR3: CASSFLAGGTDTQYF. CDR3 sequence (DNA): TGCGCCAGCAGCTTCCTAGCGGGCGGCACAGATACGCAGTATTTT.

This clonotype showed up many times. The gene calls are TRBV29-1 and TRBJ1-1; D is unclear. This CDR3 contains 14 residues. V was cut by 6 bases and J by 1 base, with 15 bases left in between. From germline, CDR1 is SQVTM and CDR2 ANQGSEA. The CDR3, as DNA: TGCAGCGTGATCACCGGGCCTCGGAACACTGAAGCTTTCTTT. Its protein product is CSVITGPRNTEAFF.

This clonotype was seen at least ten times. CDR3 protein: CASSPGLLNTEAFF. The CDR3 DNA is TGTGCCAGCTCACCAGGACTGTTGAACACTGAAGCTTTCTTT. The chain joins TRBV18 to TRBJ1-1, with D unclear. With 2 bases removed from V and 0 bases from J, the gap between germline ends came to 7 bases. Germline CDR1 reads KGHSH; CDR2 reads LQKENI. CDR3 length: 14 residues.

This clonotype was detected only a few times. The V and J genes are TRBV12-5 and TRBJ1-6; 9 nucleotides match TRBD1. The CDR3 is 17 residues long. CDR1 LGHNT and CDR2 FRNRAP come from the germline V gene. V dropped 2 bases and J dropped 9; count of bases not matched to a gene: 11. In DNA, the CDR3 is TGTGCTAGTGGTTTGACCCGCGGCCGGACAGGGGTTTCACCCCTCCACTTT. It codes for CASGLTRGRTGVSPLHF.

This clonotype was counted ten times or more. The V and J genes are TRBV7-6 and TRBJ2-2; TRBD2 matches at 8 bases. CDR1 is SGHVS and CDR2 is FNYEAQ in the germline V gene. The CDR3 runs to 15 residues. V lost 8 bases, J lost 5 bases, and 10 bases stayed unmatched. The CDR3 sequence is CASGPGLAGTGELFF. The CDR3 nucleotides read TGTGCCAGCGGCCCCGGACTAGCAGGGACCGGGGAGCTGTTTTTT.

As to this clonotype: A much larger clone differs by one base, so this may be a read error. The V gene is TRBV29-1, the J gene TRBJ1-5; weak D call: TRBD1 (5 bases). The CDR3 is 14 residues long. Germline-derived CDR1 and CDR2 are SQVTM and ANQGSEA. DNA for the CDR3: TGCACGCGTGGCCAGGGCTATAGGAATCAGCCCCAGCATTTT. It translates to CTRGQGYRNQPQHF.

Turning to this clonotype: A single base separates this from a much larger clone, so it may be a read error. This chain links TRBV7-9 with TRBJ1-2, with D hard to call. The ends were cut back, 0 bases at V and 5 bases at J, with 1 base in the middle. This CDR3 comprises 11 residues. CDR1 SEHNR and CDR2 FQNEAQ come from the germline V gene (reference sequence). As DNA, the CDR3 is TGTGCCAGCAGCTTAGCATATGGCTACACCTTC. As protein: CASSLAYGYTF.

Note on this clonotype: A read error is possible here, since a much larger clone lies one base away. This chain uses TRBV2 with TRBJ1-3; weak D call: TRBD1 (6 bases). Germline V gives CDR1 SNHLY, CDR2 FYNNEI. There are 15 residues in the CDR3. CDR3 DNA: TGTGCCAGTCGGGACATGAGGTTCCCTGGAGACACCATATATTTT. Protein sequence: CASRDMRFPGDTIYF.

This clonotype has a count of ten or more. The rearrangement uses TRBV15 and TRBJ2-7, with D hard to call. This CDR3 has 11 residues. The V and J ends lost 4 bases and 5 bases respectively, with 6 bases between them. The germline V gene encodes CDR1 LNHNV and CDR2 YYDKDF (reference sequence). For the CDR3, the DNA is TGTGCCACCAGCACCCGACACGAGCAGTACTTC. Residues: CATSTRHEQYF.

The chain links TRBV5-1 to TRBJ1-1; D unclear. The CDR3 is 13 amino acids. Germline values: CDR1 SGHRS, CDR2 YFSETQ. Trimming shortened V by 3 bases and J by 5 bases, and 11 bases separated the two germline ends. The CDR3 region is CASSSRGRTEAFF. The CDR3, as DNA: TGCGCCAGCAGCTCGAGAGGGAGGACTGAAGCTTTCTTT.

This clonotype was picked up many times. The rearrangement uses TRBV20-1 and TRBJ1-2; the D gene is possibly TRBD1 (6 bases). V was shortened by 6 bases and J by 6 bases, with 14 bases between the two germline ends. CDR3 length: 12 amino acids. The germline gives CDR1 DFQATT, CDR2 SNEGSKA (reference sequence). This CDR3 is CSAAGHKDGYTF. DNA of the CDR3: TGCAGTGCCGCGGGACATAAGGATGGCTACACCTTC.

This rearrangement joins TRBV30 to TRBJ2-3, with 11 positions matching TRBD2. Germline assignment: CDR1 GTSNPN and CDR2 SVGIG (reference sequence). The CDR3 runs 15 residues. With 2 bases clipped from V and 1 base from J, the junction kept 2 bases outside the gene matches. CDR3 amino acids: CAWSLLAGGTDTQYF. The CDR3 nucleotides are TGTGCCTGGAGTCTACTAGCGGGGGGCACAGATACGCAGTATTTT.

In this sample, this clonotype turned up many times. The chain joins TRBV18 to TRBJ1-1; D possibly corresponds to TRBD1 (6 bases). This CDR3 is 14 amino acids long. Germline lookup yields CDR1 KGHSH and CDR2 LQKENI. Trimming stripped 4 bases from V and 2 bases from J, with 11 bases between. The CDR3 region has the DNA TGTGCCAGCTCACACAGGGTCGATAACACTGAAGCTTTCTTT. Its protein product is CASSHRVDNTEAFF.